This T cell receptor beta chain was sequenced for a study of shared clonotypes between healthy human individuals. Study overall: Ranging from 18 to 49 in age, donors were two women and three men.

This clone has more than one count but fewer than ten. Its antigen is as yet unknown. Germline CDR1 is MDHEN and CDR2 is SYDVKM. The CDR3 has 12 amino acids. The germline V and J ends were trimmed by 5 bases and 4 bases, with 6 bases remaining between them. The donor population consisted of healthy HIV-negative adults with no recent acute infections or vaccinations. The repertoire was sequenced with immunoSEQ multiplex PCR; TCRdb's copy has only in-frame clones and lacks some. The profile shows some 790,000 clones, over 55% of them singletons. Findings of the study overall: Sampling used blood alone; tissue repertoires probably differ.

The receptor was derived from a woman in her twenties or thirties in good health. The chain couples TRBV28 to TRBJ1-5; D is unclear. Material: memory CD4+ T cells sorted from blood. As to subset: CD45RA-negative fraction. The CDR3 coding sequence is TGTGCCAGCAGTGTCATAAATCAGCCCCAGCATTTT. It specifies CASSVINQPQHF.